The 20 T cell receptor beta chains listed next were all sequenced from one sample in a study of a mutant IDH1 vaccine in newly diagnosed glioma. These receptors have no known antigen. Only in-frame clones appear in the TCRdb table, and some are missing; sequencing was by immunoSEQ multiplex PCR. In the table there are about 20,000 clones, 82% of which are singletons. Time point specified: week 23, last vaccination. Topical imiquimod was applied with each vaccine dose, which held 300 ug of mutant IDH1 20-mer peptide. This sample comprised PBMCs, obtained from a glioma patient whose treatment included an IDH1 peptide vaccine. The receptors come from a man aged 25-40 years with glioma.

Here the CDR3 reads CASSFPTGSDTQYF. CDR3 nucleotides: TGTGCCAGCAGCTTTCCGACAGGGTCAGATACGCAGTATTTT. This chain uses TRBV5-4 with TRBJ2-3, with 7 bases fitting TRBD1. The J segment lost 4 bases and the V segment lost 2 bases, leaving 4 bases of the junction unmatched. CDR1 is SGHNT and CDR2 is YYREEE in the germline V gene (reference sequence). The length of the CDR3 is 14 residues.

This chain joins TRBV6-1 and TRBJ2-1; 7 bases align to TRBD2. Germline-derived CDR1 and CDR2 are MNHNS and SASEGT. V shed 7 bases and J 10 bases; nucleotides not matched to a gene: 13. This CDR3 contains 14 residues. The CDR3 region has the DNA TGTGCCAGCAAAAGCGGGACCTTCTCAGGGGAGCAGTTCTTC. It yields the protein CASKSGTFSGEQFF.

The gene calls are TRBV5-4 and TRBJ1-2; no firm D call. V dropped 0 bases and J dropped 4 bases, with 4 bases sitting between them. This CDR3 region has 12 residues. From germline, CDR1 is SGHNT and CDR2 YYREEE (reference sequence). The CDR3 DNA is TGTGCCAGCAGCTTGGCAGCCTATGGCTACACCTTC. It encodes CASSLAAYGYTF.

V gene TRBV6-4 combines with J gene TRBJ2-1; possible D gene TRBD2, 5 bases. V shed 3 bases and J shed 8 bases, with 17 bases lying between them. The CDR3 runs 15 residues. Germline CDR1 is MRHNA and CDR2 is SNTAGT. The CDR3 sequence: CASSDYGGSGYEQFF. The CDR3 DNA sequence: TGTGCCAGCAGTGATTATGGCGGGTCAGGCTATGAGCAGTTCTTC.

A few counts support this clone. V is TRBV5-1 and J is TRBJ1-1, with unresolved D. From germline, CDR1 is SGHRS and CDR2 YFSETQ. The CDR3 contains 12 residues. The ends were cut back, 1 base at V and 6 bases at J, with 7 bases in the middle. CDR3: CASSLPAPEAFF. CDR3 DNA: TGCGCCAGCAGCTTGCCAGCCCCTGAAGCTTTCTTT.

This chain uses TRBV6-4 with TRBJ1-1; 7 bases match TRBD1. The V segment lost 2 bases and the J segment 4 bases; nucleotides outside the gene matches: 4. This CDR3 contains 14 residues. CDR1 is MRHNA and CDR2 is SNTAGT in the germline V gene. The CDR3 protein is CASSDRDSVTEAFF. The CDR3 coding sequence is TGTGCCAGCAGTGACAGGGACAGTGTCACTGAAGCTTTCTTT.

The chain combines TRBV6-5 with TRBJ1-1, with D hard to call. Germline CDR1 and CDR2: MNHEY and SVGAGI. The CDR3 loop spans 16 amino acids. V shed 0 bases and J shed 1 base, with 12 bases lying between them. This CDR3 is CASSYSWNRGNTEAFF. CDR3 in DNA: TGTGCCAGCAGTTACTCCTGGAACCGGGGGAACACTGAAGCTTTCTTT.

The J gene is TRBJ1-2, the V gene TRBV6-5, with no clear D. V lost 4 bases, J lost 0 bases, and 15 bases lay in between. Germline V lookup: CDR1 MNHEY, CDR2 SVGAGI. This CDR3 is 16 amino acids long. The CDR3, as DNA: TGTGCCAGCAGTTTATCGGACGCCGCAGCTAACTATGGCTACACCTTC. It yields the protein CASSLSDAAANYGYTF.

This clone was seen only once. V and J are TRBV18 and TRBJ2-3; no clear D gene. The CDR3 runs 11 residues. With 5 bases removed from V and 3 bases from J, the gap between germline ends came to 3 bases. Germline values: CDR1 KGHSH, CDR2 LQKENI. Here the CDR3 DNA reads TGTGCCAGCTCAACTACAGATACGCAGTATTTT. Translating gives CASSTTDTQYF.

Here the CDR3 reads CASSIDRQSGRRYGYTF. The CDR3 nucleotides are TGTGCCAGTAGTATAGATAGGCAGTCCGGCAGGAGGTATGGCTACACCTTC. The chain combines TRBV19 with TRBJ1-2; D gene uncertain. Germline lookup yields CDR1 LNHDA and CDR2 SQIVND (reference sequence). Trimming pared 0 bases from V and 5 bases from J, leaving 19 bases between. The length of the CDR3 is 17 residues.

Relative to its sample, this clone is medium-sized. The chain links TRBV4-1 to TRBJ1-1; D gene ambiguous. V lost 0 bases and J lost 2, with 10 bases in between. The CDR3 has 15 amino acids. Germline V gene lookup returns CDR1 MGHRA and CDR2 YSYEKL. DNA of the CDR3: TGCGCCAGCAGCCAAGAGCCAGCACTCAACACTGAAGCTTTCTTT. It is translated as CASSQEPALNTEAFF.

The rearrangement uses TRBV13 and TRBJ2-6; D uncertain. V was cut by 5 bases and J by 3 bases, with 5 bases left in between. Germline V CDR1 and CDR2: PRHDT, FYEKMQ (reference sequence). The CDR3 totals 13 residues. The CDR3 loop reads CASSPGGANVLTF. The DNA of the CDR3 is TGTGCCAGCAGCCCTGGTGGGGCCAACGTCCTGACTTTC.

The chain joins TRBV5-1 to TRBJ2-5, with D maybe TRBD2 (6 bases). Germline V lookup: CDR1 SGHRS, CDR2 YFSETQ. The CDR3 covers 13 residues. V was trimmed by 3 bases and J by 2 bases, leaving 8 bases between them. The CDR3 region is CASSSGSQETQYF. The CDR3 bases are TGCGCCAGCAGCTCCGGGAGTCAAGAGACCCAGTACTTC.

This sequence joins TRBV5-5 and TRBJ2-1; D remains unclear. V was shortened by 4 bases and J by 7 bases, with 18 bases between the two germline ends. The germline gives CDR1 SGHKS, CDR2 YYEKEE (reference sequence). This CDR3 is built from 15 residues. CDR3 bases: TGTGCCAGCAGCGAGAGATTGGCCGTGCCGAATGAGCAGTTCTTC. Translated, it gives CASSERLAVPNEQFF.

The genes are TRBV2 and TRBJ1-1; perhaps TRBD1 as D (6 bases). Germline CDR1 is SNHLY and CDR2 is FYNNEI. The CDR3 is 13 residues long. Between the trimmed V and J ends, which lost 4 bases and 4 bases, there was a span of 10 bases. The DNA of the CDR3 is TGTGCCAGCAGTGCGGGGGCGGGCACTGAAGCTTTCTTT. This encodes CASSAGAGTEAFF.

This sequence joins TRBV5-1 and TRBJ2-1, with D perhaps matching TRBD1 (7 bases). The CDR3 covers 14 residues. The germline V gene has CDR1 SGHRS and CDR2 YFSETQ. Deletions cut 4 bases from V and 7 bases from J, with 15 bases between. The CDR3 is CASSGVTGRNEQFF. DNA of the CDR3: TGCGCCAGCAGCGGGGTGACAGGGAGGAATGAGCAGTTCTTC.

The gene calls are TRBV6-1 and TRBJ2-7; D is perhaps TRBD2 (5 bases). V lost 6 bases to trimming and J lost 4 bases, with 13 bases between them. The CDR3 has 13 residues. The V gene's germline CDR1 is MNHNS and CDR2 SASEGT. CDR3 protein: CASSREGGYEQYF. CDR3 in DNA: TGTGCCAGCAGCAGAGAAGGAGGTTACGAGCAGTACTTC.

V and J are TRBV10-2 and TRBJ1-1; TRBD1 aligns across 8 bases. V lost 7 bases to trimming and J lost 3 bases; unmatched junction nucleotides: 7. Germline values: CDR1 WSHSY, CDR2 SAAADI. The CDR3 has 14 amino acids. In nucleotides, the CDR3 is TGCGCCAGCACCTTGACAGGGGTCGACACTGAAGCTTTCTTT. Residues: CASTLTGVDTEAFF.

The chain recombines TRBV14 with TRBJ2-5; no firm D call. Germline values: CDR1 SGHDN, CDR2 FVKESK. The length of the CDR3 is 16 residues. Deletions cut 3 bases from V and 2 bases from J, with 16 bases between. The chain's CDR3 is CASSHILSVAQETQYF. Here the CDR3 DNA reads TGTGCCAGCAGCCACATACTATCTGTTGCACAAGAGACCCAGTACTTC.

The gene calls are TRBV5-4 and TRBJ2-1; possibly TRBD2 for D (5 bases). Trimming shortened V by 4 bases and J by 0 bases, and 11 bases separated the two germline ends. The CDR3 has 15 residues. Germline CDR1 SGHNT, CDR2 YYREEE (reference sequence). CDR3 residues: CASSVDWSSYNEQFF. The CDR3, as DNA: TGTGCCAGCAGCGTGGACTGGAGCTCCTACAATGAGCAGTTCTTC.